A selection of T cell receptor beta chains follows, all from one sample in a study of OX40 agonist ivuxolimab in advanced cancers. Assay used: immunoSEQ multiplex PCR; TCRdb lists only in-frame clones, some missing. This sample has about 73,000 clones, with around 86% found just once. This specimen consisted of CD4+ or CD8+ T cells sorted from blood, obtained in a trial of the OX40 agonist ivuxolimab. The receptors shown here come from an adult with an advanced solid tumor such as melanoma, head and neck, liver or kidney cancer. CDR3s include the opening cysteine and the closing phenylalanine or tryptophan. The D gene is left open where the match is weak. The size field is filled for only some rows; it gives once, few, many or a size class.

j_call clone_size d_call v_call cdr3_aa cdr3_nt
TRBJ1-5 - TRBD1 TRBV7-9 CASSTQTGQQQPQHF TGTGCCAGCAGCACCCAGACAGGGCAGCAGCAGCCCCAGCATTTT
TRBJ1-4 - - TRBV4-3 CASSQDPDATNEKLFF TGCGCCAGCAGCCAAGATCCCGACGCAACTAATGAAAAACTGTTTTTT
TRBJ1-2 - - TRBV5-4 CASSLRPQDYGYTF TGTGCCAGCAGCTTGCGGCCTCAGGATTATGGCTACACCTTC
TRBJ2-5 - TRBD1 TRBV7-9 CASSLGSAGGRETQYF TGTGCCAGCAGCTTAGGGTCTGCAGGGGGACGGGAGACCCAGTACTTC
TRBJ1-6 - TRBD1 TRBV27 CASNMGQREYNSPLHF TGTGCCAGCAATATGGGACAGCGGGAGTATAATTCACCCCTCCACTTT
TRBJ2-2 - TRBD1 TRBV6-5 CASLRGTGNTGELFF TGTGCCAGCCTCCGAGGGACAGGGAACACCGGGGAGCTGTTTTTT
TRBJ2-3 - - TRBV6-1 CASSEVFTDTQYF TGTGCCAGCAGTGAAGTCTTTACAGATACGCAGTATTTT
TRBJ2-4 - TRBD2 TRBV19 CATGTSGGVGNIQYF TGTGCCACCGGGACTAGCGGGGGGGTCGGAAACATTCAGTACTTC
TRBJ2-7 - TRBD1 TRBV6-5 CASKPGQGGDQYF TGTGCCAGCAAACCGGGACAGGGAGGGGACCAGTACTTC
TRBJ2-7 - TRBD1 TRBV5-4 CASSFPRDRGRNEQYF TGTGCCAGCAGCTTTCCCCGGGACAGGGGAAGGAACGAGCAGTACTTC
TRBJ1-5 - - TRBV7-2 CASSLAPGSSNQPQHF TGTGCCAGCAGCTTAGCACCAGGGTCAAGCAATCAGCCCCAGCATTTT
TRBJ2-7 few - TRBV2 CASTNGGSYEQYF TGTGCCAGCACCAACGGCGGTTCCTACGAGCAGTACTTC
TRBJ1-2 - - TRBV4-3 CASSQFGLGGYTF TGCGCCAGCAGCCAATTTGGACTAGGTGGCTACACCTTC
TRBJ2-7 - TRBD2 TRBV18 CASSGTSGPAYEQYF TGTGCCAGCTCCGGGACTAGCGGGCCTGCCTACGAGCAGTACTTC
TRBJ1-5 few - TRBV30 CAWSAQGNQPQHF TGTGCCTGGAGCGCTCAGGGGAATCAGCCCCAGCATTTT
TRBJ2-7 - TRBD2 TRBV27 CASSLSIAGVQSYEQYF TGTGCCAGCAGTTTATCGATAGCGGGAGTTCAGTCCTACGAGCAGTACTTC
TRBJ2-7 - TRBD1 TRBV7-8 CASSLSTGQANFVYEQYF TGTGCCAGCAGCTTAAGCACGGGACAGGCAAACTTCGTCTACGAGCAGTACTTC
TRBJ2-1 few TRBD2 TRBV13 CASSPQLSGRANEQFF TGTGCCAGCAGCCCCCAATTAAGCGGGAGGGCCAATGAGCAGTTCTTC
TRBJ1-5 once - TRBV5-1 CASSPEGPANQPQHF TGCGCCAGCAGCCCGGAGGGGCCCGCAAATCAGCCCCAGCATTTT
TRBJ2-1 - TRBD1 TRBV5-1 CASSSRAGTGIGNEQFF TGCGCCAGCAGCTCAAGAGCCGGGACAGGGATTGGAAATGAGCAGTTCTTC
TRBJ1-1 once TRBD1 TRBV5-1 CASSLTGEGYTEAFF TGCGCCAGCAGTCTGACAGGGGAGGGATACACTGAAGCTTTCTTT
TRBJ2-5 few TRBD1 TRBV5-5 CASSLGTGKGETQYF TGTGCCAGCAGCTTAGGGACAGGGAAGGGGGAGACCCAGTACTTC
TRBJ2-3 - - TRBV7-3 CASSQDAGTDTQYF TGTGCCAGCAGCCAGGACGCCGGCACAGATACGCAGTATTTT
TRBJ2-3 once - TRBV5-1 CASSLRGQNPDTQYF TGCGCCAGCAGCCTTCGAGGACAAAACCCAGATACGCAGTATTTT
TRBJ2-1 - - TRBV28 CATQLVSWFF TGTGCCACCCAATTAGTTTCCTGGTTCTTC
TRBJ2-2 - - TRBV5-1 CASSLDGGTGELFF TGCGCCAGCAGCTTGGATGGGGGGACCGGGGAGCTGTTTTTT
TRBJ2-7 few - TRBV6-5 CASSFSRVSYEQYF TGTGCCAGCAGTTTTTCCAGGGTATCCTACGAGCAGTACTTC
TRBJ1-2 - - TRBV20-1 CSARDPGGYTF TGCAGTGCTAGAGATCCGGGCGGCTACACCTTC
TRBJ2-5 - - TRBV6-1 CASSFRQETQYF TGTGCCAGCAGCTTTCGTCAAGAGACCCAGTACTTC
TRBJ2-7 once TRBD2 TRBV30 CAWQRLGGLEGEQYF TGTGCCTGGCAAAGGCTGGGGGGACTAGAAGGCGAGCAGTACTTC
TRBJ2-5 - - TRBV11-3 CASSLGRVEETQYF TGTGCCAGCAGCTTAGGACGGGTGGAAGAGACCCAGTACTTC
TRBJ1-1 - - TRBV7-3 CASSLVADTSTEAFF TGTGCCAGCAGCTTAGTTGCGGACACCTCCACTGAAGCTTTCTTT
TRBJ1-1 - TRBD1 TRBV10-3 CATGQGETEAFF TGTGCCACCGGACAGGGAGAGACTGAAGCTTTCTTT
TRBJ2-7 - TRBD1 TRBV6-5 CASSYSTGKEQYF TGTGCCAGCAGTTACTCGACAGGGAAGGAGCAGTACTTC
TRBJ1-1 once - TRBV7-6 CASSRGGANTEAFF TGTGCCAGCAGCCGTGGAGGGGCGAACACTGAAGCTTTCTTT